This T cell receptor (beta chain) was captured by sequencing in a study of regulatory T cells in long-lasting Graves disease. The V gene's germline CDR1 is MDHEN and CDR2 SYDVKM. This CDR3 is built from 15 residues. V was pared by 4 bases and J by 0 bases, with 12 bases between. This clonotype has just a few counts. Its target is unknown. Through Arm-PCR of CDR3 regions and iRepertoire HTBI primers, TCR beta libraries were built. TCRdb re-derived calls from the multiplex PCR reads in MiXCR, one entry per CDR3 protein. Altogether some 500,000 distinct CDR3 sequences are present, around 15% being singletons, with the ten largest covering roughly 25%. Regarding time point: newly diagnosed GD, antithyroid drugs for less than 3 months. PBMCs provided the RNA from which the TCR library was made. The study, taken as a whole, reports: Those with persistent disease had in common more public clonotypes (2,741) than new patients (roughly 970).

This sample also appeared in a second study, on T cells in Graves' hyperthyroidism and ophthalmopathy. That source adds: Graves' hyperthyroidism showing no ophthalmopathy progression within 18 months was considered stable. An initial round of RT-PCR targeting the TCR CDR3 relied on the HTBI primer set. Blood shared most expanded thyroid clonotypes above 0.001.

This receptor was identified in a woman aged 35-65 years with Graves disease. The source was peripheral blood mononuclear cells (PBMCs), collected at new diagnosis, from a patient treated with antithyroid drugs. This chain links TRBV28 with TRBJ1-1, with D perhaps TRBD1 (6 bases). The CDR3 spells CASSSRGGLNTEAFF. The CDR3 nucleotides are TGTGCCAGCAGTTCCCGCGGGGGGCTGAACACTGAAGCTTTCTTT.